Sequencing of this TCR beta chain was carried out in a study of graft-versus-host responses after intestinal transplantation. Whole-study context: All recipients were transplanted with multivisceral, liver-intestinal, or isolated intestinal grafts. Study outcomes and limitations: Allograft graft-versus-host to host-versus-graft clonal ratios ran high in patients with graft-donor T cell macrochimerism. HvG clone declines early post-transplant were associated with peak circulating GvH levels. GvH clones detected in recipient marrow included some appearing first in ileum or blood.

The protocol was immunoSEQ multiplex PCR, while the TCRdb copy is restricted to in-frame clones and leaves out a portion. Of about 120,000 clones in the sample, 85% to 95% were seen once. The trim removed 4 bases at V and 4 bases at J, leaving 11 bases unmatched. From germline, CDR1 is MRHNA and CDR2 SNTAGT. This CDR3 has 16 amino acids. With regard to this clone: The target antigen is unknown.

The sample consisted of unstimulated CD8+ T cells sorted from spleen or lymph node cells, taken before intestinal transplant. This TCR derives from a human donor who received an intestinal transplant. This sequence joins TRBV6-4 and TRBJ1-2; 8 nucleotides line up with TRBD1. The DNA of the CDR3 is TGTGCCAGCAGTGGGGATCGGGGGACAGGACGCTATGGCTACACCTTC. Protein: CASSGDRGTGRYGYTF.